This is a list of T cell receptor beta chains from one sample in a study of T cells in Graves' hyperthyroidism and ophthalmopathy. TCRdb called the multiplex PCR reads again in MiXCR, with one record for every CDR3 protein. Among over 400,000 distinct CDR3 sequences listed, 14% to 15% were seen once. The sequencing sample was made of blood. All receptors come from a man younger than 35 with Graves' ophthalmopathy. Both conserved end residues are part of each CDR3. A D gene is named only where the DNA matches it firmly. The listing skips clone size in some rows; elsewhere it reads once, few, many or a size class.

abundance,d_gene,v_gene,j_gene,CDR3nt,CDR3aa
-,-,TRBV6-5,TRBJ1-1,TGTGCCAGCAGTTACTGGTTCCCAGGGAGCACTGAAGCTTTCTTT,CASSYWFPGSTEAFF
many,TRBD1,TRBV2,TRBJ2-5,TGTGCCAGCAACAGGGGGTTAAGGGAGACCCAGTACTTC,CASNRGLRETQYF
few,TRBD1,TRBV10-2,TRBJ2-3,TGCGCCAGCAGTGATACAGGGGGCCCAGATACGCAGTATTTT,CASSDTGGPDTQYF
-,TRBD1,TRBV2,TRBJ1-5,TGTGCCAGCAGTGGTCCAGGGGGCTCCAATCAGCCCCAGCATTTT,CASSGPGGSNQPQHF
many,TRBD2,TRBV12-3/TRBV12-4,TRBJ2-3,TGTGCCAGCGGGGGGACTAGCGGGATCGGTGATACGCAGTATTTT,CASGGTSGIGDTQYF
-,TRBD1,TRBV4-1,TRBJ1-4,TGCGCCAGCGGCCGAACAGGGGATGAAAAACTGTTTTTT,CASGRTGDEKLFF
many,-,TRBV11-2,TRBJ2-7,TGTGCCAGCAGCTCCGGGGTCTATACCTACGAGCAGTACTTC,CASSSGVYTYEQYF
-,-,TRBV5-1,TRBJ2-3,TGCGCCAGCAGCTTGGAACAGATTGCTAGGACAGATACGCAGTATTTT,CASSLEQIARTDTQYF
-,-,TRBV19,TRBJ2-2,TGTGCCAGTAGTATTTCAAGTACCACCGGGGAGCTGTTTTTT,CASSISSTTGELFF
few,-,TRBV7-3,TRBJ1-3,TGTGCCAGCAGCCCCGGGACAGGAAACACCATATATTTT,CASSPGTGNTIYF
many,-,TRBV20-1,TRBJ2-5,TGCAGTGCTAGAGATTCGCTAGTGGGGGAGACCCAGTACTTC,CSARDSLVGETQYF
-,-,TRBV12-3/TRBV12-4,TRBJ1-2,TGTGCCAGCAGTTTCCTACCGAACTATGGCTACACCTTC,CASSFLPNYGYTF
many,-,TRBV27,TRBJ2-4,TGTGCCAGCTCCAGGGTATCCCCCAAAAACATTCAGTACTTC,CASSRVSPKNIQYF
-,TRBD2,TRBV5-1,TRBJ2-7,TGCGCCAGCAGCTTTTATTCTAGCGGGGGTGTCTACGAGCAGTACTTC,CASSFYSSGGVYEQYF
-,-,TRBV20-1,TRBJ1-1,TGCAGTGCTACAAAACGAGTGGGTGTATCGAACACTGAAGCTTTCTTT,CSATKRVGVSNTEAFF
many,TRBD2,TRBV2,TRBJ2-1,TGTGCCAGCGTCGGCGGGAGGCAGTTCTTC,CASVGGRQFF
few,-,TRBV13,TRBJ2-5,TGTGCCAGCAGCTTAGTAAGTGGCGGGGAGACCCAGTACTTC,CASSLVSGGETQYF
many,TRBD1,TRBV7-9,TRBJ1-1,TGTGCGACAGGGGGTGATCACACTGAAGCTTTCTTT,CATGGDHTEAFF
many,TRBD2,TRBV11-2,TRBJ2-1,TGTGCCAGCAGCTTAGATTTCTCGGGAGGTTACAATGAGCAGTTCTTC,CASSLDFSGGYNEQFF
few,-,TRBV5-1,TRBJ2-3,TGCGCCAGCAAATCTCGGCAGGGAGGTTTAGATACGCAGTATTTT,CASKSRQGGLDTQYF
-,-,TRBV12-5,TRBJ2-6,TGTGCTAGTGGCGAGCTGAACTCTGGGGCCAACGTCCTGACTTTC,CASGELNSGANVLTF
-,TRBD2,TRBV2,TRBJ2-5,TGTGCCAGCAGCCCGACTAGCGGGAGGGGTCAAGAGACCCAGTACTTC,CASSPTSGRGQETQYF
-,TRBD2,TRBV10-3,TRBJ2-1,TGTGCCATCAGTGAGGCGTCGGGACTAGCGGGGGCCTTGGGCCCCTACAATGAGCAGTTCTTC,CAISEASGLAGALGPYNEQFF
many,-,TRBV27,TRBJ2-7,TGTGCCAGCAGTTTACGAGGGGAGTCCTACGAGCAGTACTTC,CASSLRGESYEQYF
-,TRBD1,TRBV7-8,TRBJ2-2,TGTGCCAGCAGCTTAGACTCTACAGGGGTCGTTCCATCCGGGGAGCTGTTTTTT,CASSLDSTGVVPSGELFF
many,-,TRBV25-1,TRBJ1-2,TGTGCCAGCAGTGAATGGGGTCCCGGGGGCGTTAACGGCTACACCTTC,CASSEWGPGGVNGYTF
few,TRBD1,TRBV28,TRBJ1-1,TGTGCCAGCAGCCAGGGGGCAGATTTAGTAGGCTTTGAAGCTTTCTTT,CASSQGADLVGFEAFF
few,-,TRBV12-3/TRBV12-4,TRBJ1-3,TGTGCCAGCGGAAAGCGTGCCGACTCTGGAAACACCATATATTTT,CASGKRADSGNTIYF
once,TRBD1,TRBV4-1,TRBJ1-5,TGCGCCAGCAGCCAAGATCGGGACAGATATAGCAATCAGCCCCAGCATTTT,CASSQDRDRYSNQPQHF
-,TRBD2,TRBV5-1,TRBJ2-7,TGCGCCAGCAGCTTATCCGGGACTAGCGGGGGCTACGAGCAGTACTTC,CASSLSGTSGGYEQYF
many,-,TRBV12-3/TRBV12-4,TRBJ2-7,TGTGCCAGCAGCGGACTCGGCTACGAGCAGTACTTC,CASSGLGYEQYF
few,-,TRBV25-1,TRBJ2-3,TGTGCCAGCAGTCGTCGGATGGATACGCAGTATTTT,CASSRRMDTQYF
-,TRBD2,TRBV12-3/TRBV12-4,TRBJ2-7,TGTGCCAGCAGTTTCAACCACGGGGGGGGGGAGCAGTACTTC,CASSFNHGGGEQYF
many,-,TRBV29-1,TRBJ2-5,TGCAGCGTAGATTCGGACAGCCGGGAGACCCAGTACTTC,CSVDSDSRETQYF
few,-,TRBV19,TRBJ2-3,TGTGCCAGTAGTTCTTTGGATCGAGGTAGCACAGATACGCAGTATTTT,CASSSLDRGSTDTQYF
many,-,TRBV20-1,TRBJ1-5,TGCAGTGCTAGAGATGGGACCTATGGGAGTTATAGCAATCAGCCCCAGCATTTT,CSARDGTYGSYSNQPQHF
-,TRBD2,TRBV20-1,TRBJ2-5,TGCAGTGCTAGGGGCGGCGGGAGGGCCGTAGGTGAGACCCAGTACTTC,CSARGGGRAVGETQYF
-,-,TRBV7-2,TRBJ2-7,TGTGCCAGCAGCCAAACATACTCTAGCGTCTCCTACGAGCAGTACTTC,CASSQTYSSVSYEQYF
many,TRBD1,TRBV3-1,TRBJ2-2,TGTGCCAGCAGCCCCATTTCAGGGGGCACCGGGGAGCTGTTTTTT,CASSPISGGTGELFF
many,TRBD1,TRBV12-3/TRBV12-4,TRBJ1-1,TGTGCCAGCAGCAGTGGACAGGGGGCTAAGAACACTGAAGCTTTCTTT,CASSSGQGAKNTEAFF
-,TRBD2,TRBV5-1,TRBJ2-5,TGCGCCAGCAAGGAGCGGGGGTCCCAAGAGACCCAGTACTTC,CASKERGSQETQYF
once,TRBD1,TRBV6-4,TRBJ2-3,TGTGCCAGCAGTAGGCCGGGACAGGGATCAGATACGCAGTATTTT,CASSRPGQGSDTQYF
many,TRBD1,TRBV24-1,TRBJ1-1,TGTGCCACCAGTGGTTGGGGACAGGGCGGCACTGAAGCTTTCTTT,CATSGWGQGGTEAFF